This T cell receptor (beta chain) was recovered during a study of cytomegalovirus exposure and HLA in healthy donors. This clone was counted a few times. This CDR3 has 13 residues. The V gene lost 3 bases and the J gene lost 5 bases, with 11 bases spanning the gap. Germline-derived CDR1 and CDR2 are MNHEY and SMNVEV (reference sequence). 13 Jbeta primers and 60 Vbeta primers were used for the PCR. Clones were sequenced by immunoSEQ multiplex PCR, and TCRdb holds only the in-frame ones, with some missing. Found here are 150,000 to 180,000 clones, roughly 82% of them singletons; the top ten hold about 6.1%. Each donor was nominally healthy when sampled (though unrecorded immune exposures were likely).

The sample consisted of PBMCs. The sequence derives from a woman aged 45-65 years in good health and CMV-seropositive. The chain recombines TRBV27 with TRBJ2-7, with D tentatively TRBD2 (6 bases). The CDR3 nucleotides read TGTGCCAGCAGTTTTACAGGAGGGAACGAGCAGTACTTC. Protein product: CASSFTGGNEQYF.